The TCR beta chain under discussion was sequenced for a study of blood T cell repertoires in COVID-19 (dated by TCRdb to 2018 to 2021). With regard to the full study: Collaborator samples came from the United States, Italy and Spain and covered acute and convalescent phases of COVID-19. The samples were drawn from two sources: the first 160 participants of the ongoing ImmuneRACE study, and 1,254 subjects contributed by 6 global collaborators. Where available, HLA class I and class II types were obtained from metadata supplied by the sample provider rather than from assay-based typing. The repertoires were released in a freely available public database meant as a resource for research on the immune response to SARS-CoV-2. Deeply sampled blood TCRbeta repertoires from subjects exposed to, actively infected with, or recovered from COVID-19 were included in the dataset. The prospective study material was composed of cDNA or gDNA derived from T cells, B-cell-depleted T cells, or PBMCs. Nearly every sample came with metadata listing a de-identified subject ID, COVID-19 status, age in years and sex.

Broader findings and caveats from the paper: The amount of clinical and demographic metadata varied by source and participant and was provided uncurated.

TCRbeta CDR3 regions were amplified from genomic DNA using the immunoSEQ Assay, a bias-controlled multiplex PCR. Concerning the study's data processing: Within the assay, amplification of reference gene primers was used to estimate how many nucleated cells each sample contained. To quantify the absolute abundance of each unique TCRbeta CDR3 rearrangement, sequence reads were collapsed and filtered. For each sample, productive Simpson clonality was calculated as the square root of Simpson's diversity index across productive rearrangements. In its TCRdb copy, this immuneACCESS table keeps in-frame sequences only and misses some clones. Where compared with another copy, unresolved V genes explain less than half of these, and the others have no known cause. The DNA was the basis for D and trimming; V, J and clone size are from that table. Counted in this sample were over 150,000 clones; approximately 90% of them appeared once. Just under 0.9% of the sample is taken by the ten largest.

The germline V and J ends show losses of 2 bases and 2 bases respectively, and no gene match explains 7 bases of the junction. CDR1 and CDR2 are read off the germline V gene as MGHDK and SYGVNS. The CDR3 has 18 amino acids, counting the end cysteine and phenylalanine. Only the CDR3 part of the read is kept: 54 bases, read in frame from the first base. A second Seattle source provided samples from volunteer blood donors who had recovered from COVID-19. Collaborating institutions collected whole blood in K2EDTA tubes following their own protocols. For TCRbeta analysis, collaborator samples were shipped as frozen whole blood, as isolated PBMCs, or as DNA extracted from either sample type. A word on this clone: Its antigen has not been determined. Base-call qualities are not available, and no considerably larger clone is one nucleotide away.

This TCR was recovered from a woman in her late teens or twenties who had recovered from COVID-19. This receptor chain uses TRBV25-1 and TRBJ2-5; the junction holds 14 bases that match TRBD2. Sequencing was carried out using peripheral blood. For the CDR3, the sequence is CASSEPGLAGDPQETQYF. The DNA sequence is as follows: TGTGCCAGCAGTGAACCGGGACTAGCGGGAGATCCTCAAGAGACCCAGTACTTC.